The clone carrying this TCR beta chain was detected a few times. With a J-beta primer mix and a sample-barcoded 5' primer, a second PCR ran roughly 6 to 12 cycles. Using its own MiXCR run on the 5' RACE reads, TCRdb lists one record per CDR3 protein. The sample lists 1,300,000 or so distinct CDR3 sequences, 59% occurring once. This CDR3 region has 14 residues. Trimming cost V 6 bases and J 4 bases; bases outside gene matches: 6. The germline V gene has CDR1 LNHNV and CDR2 YYDKDF (reference sequence). The data are from a study of blood T cells in healthy people across ages. The origin of this receptor is a young man in good health. J is TRBJ2-3 and V is TRBV15, with 8 bases fitting TRBD2. The sequenced sample was blood. The CDR3 spells CATRTGLAADTQYF. In nucleotides, the CDR3 is TGTGCCACCAGGACAGGACTAGCAGCAGATACGCAGTATTTT.